The next 9 T cell receptor beta chains were all read from a single sample in a study of blood T cell repertoires in COVID-19. The method was immunoSEQ multiplex PCR; TCRdb's version includes in-frame clones alone and lacks a portion of them. The sample consists of about 250,000 clones, around 80% of them appearing once. The sample comprised peripheral blood. The receptor source for this set is an elderly man with acute or convalescent COVID-19.

The chain joins TRBV11-3 to TRBJ2-5; 7 bases match TRBD2. Unmatched junction bases numbered 6, after V lost 3 bases and J lost 2 bases. Germline V gene data show CDR1 as SGHNT and CDR2 as YENEEA. The CDR3 loop spans 15 amino acids. In DNA form, the CDR3 reads TGTGCCAGCAGCTTGAGCGGGGAGAAACAAGAGACCCAGTACTTC. It codes for CASSLSGEKQETQYF.

This chain connects TRBV9 to TRBJ1-2; tentatively, D is TRBD1 (6 bases). Trimming stripped 3 bases from V and 10 bases from J, with 10 bases between. This CDR3 has 11 amino acids. In germline, CDR1 is SGDLS, CDR2 YYNGEE. CDR3 nucleotides: TGTGCCAGCAGCGCGGACAGACTCTACACCTTC. This codes for CASSADRLYTF.

This clone was detected once. The chain joins TRBV5-5 to TRBJ1-3; D is perhaps TRBD1 (6 bases). Germline values: CDR1 SGHKS, CDR2 YYEKEE (reference sequence). Between the trimmed V and J ends, which lost 4 bases and 0 bases, there was a span of 17 bases. The CDR3 sequence is 17 residues long. DNA of the CDR3: TGTGCCAGCAGCCCCCTAGCAGGGGACAACTCTGGAAACACCATATATTTT. Translated: CASSPLAGDNSGNTIYF.

This clone was detected once. The rearrangement uses TRBV5-1 and TRBJ2-7, with D possibly TRBD1 on 5 matching bases. Germline CDR1 reads SGHRS; CDR2 reads YFSETQ. V was cut by 8 bases and J by 2 bases, with 14 bases left in between. The CDR3 is made up of 13 amino acids. CDR3 in amino acids: CASRQTVTYEQYF. The DNA for the CDR3 is TGCGCCAGTAGACAGACCGTTACCTACGAGCAGTACTTC.

In this sample, this clone turned up a few times. Other DNA sequences in this specimen translate into the identical CDR3. The chain carries TRBV28 and TRBJ1-5; D is unresolved. The germline V and J ends were trimmed by 6 bases and 4 bases, with 7 bases remaining between them. CDR3 length equals 12 residues. Germline CDR1 is MDHEN and CDR2 is SYDVKM. CDR3 sequence (DNA): TGTGCCAGCAGGCGAGCGAATCAGCCCCAGCATTTT. It translates to CASRRANQPQHF.

V and J are TRBV14 and TRBJ2-3; no clear D. Germline values: CDR1 SGHDN, CDR2 FVKESK. V was trimmed by 1 base and J by 1 base, leaving 9 bases between them. The CDR3 totals 15 residues. The CDR3 sequence is CASSQAVSGTDTQYF. CDR3 bases: TGTGCCAGCAGCCAAGCGGTTTCGGGCACAGATACGCAGTATTTT.

V and J are TRBV6-2 or TRBV6-3 and TRBJ2-3; no reliable D call. Trimming stripped 5 bases from V and 1 base from J, with 4 bases between. This CDR3 is built from 12 residues. Germline V lookup: CDR1 MNHEY, CDR2 SVGEGT. The CDR3 DNA sequence: TGTGCCAGCAGTCTCCGCACAGATACGCAGTATTTT. Its translation is CASSLRTDTQYF.

The CDR3 DNA follows: TGTGCCAGCAGACGACAGGGGACTAATGAAAAACTGTTTTTT. This codes for CASRRQGTNEKLFF. The J gene is TRBJ1-4, the V gene TRBV6-5, with TRBD1 matching over 8 bases. Germline-derived CDR1 and CDR2 are MNHEY and SVGAGI. The CDR3 is 14 residues long. J gave up 2 bases and V 6 bases, and 2 bases lay outside the gene matches.

This chain joins TRBV19 and TRBJ1-3; D gene ambiguous. This CDR3 contains 14 residues. Germline V gene sequence: CDR1 LNHDA, CDR2 SQIVND (reference sequence). Trimming cost V 5 bases and J 0 bases, with 8 bases left between them. DNA for the CDR3: TGTGCCAGTAGTGAGTCTTCCTCTGGAAACACCATATATTTT. Translating gives CASSESSSGNTIYF.